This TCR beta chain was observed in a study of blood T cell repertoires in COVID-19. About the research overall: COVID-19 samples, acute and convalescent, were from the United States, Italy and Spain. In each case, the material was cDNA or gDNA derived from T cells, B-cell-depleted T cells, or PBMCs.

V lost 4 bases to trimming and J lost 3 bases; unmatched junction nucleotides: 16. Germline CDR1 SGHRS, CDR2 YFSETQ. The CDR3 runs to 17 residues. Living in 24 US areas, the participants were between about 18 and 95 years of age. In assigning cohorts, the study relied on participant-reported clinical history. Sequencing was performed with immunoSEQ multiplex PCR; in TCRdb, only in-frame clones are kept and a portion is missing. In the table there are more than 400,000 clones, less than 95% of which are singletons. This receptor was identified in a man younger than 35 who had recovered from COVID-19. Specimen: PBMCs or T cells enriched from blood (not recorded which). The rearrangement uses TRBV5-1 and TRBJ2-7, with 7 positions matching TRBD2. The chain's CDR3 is CASSLSDLAEGRYEQYF. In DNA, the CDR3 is TGCGCCAGCAGCCTCTCCGATCTAGCGGAGGGCCGCTACGAGCAGTACTTC.